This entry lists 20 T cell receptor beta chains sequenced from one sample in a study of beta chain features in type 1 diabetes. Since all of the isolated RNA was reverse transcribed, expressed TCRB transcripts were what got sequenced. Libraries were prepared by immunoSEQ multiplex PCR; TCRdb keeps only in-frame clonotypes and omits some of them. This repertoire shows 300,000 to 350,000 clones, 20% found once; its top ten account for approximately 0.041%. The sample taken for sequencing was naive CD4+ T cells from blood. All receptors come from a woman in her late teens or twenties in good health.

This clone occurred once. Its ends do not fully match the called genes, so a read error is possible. The CDR3 loop reads CASSVAWGRAGETQYF. The CDR3 DNA follows: TGTGCCAGCAGCGTAGCCTGGGGACGAGCGGGAGAGACCCAATACTTC. The J gene is TRBJ2-5, the V gene TRBV9; 8 bases fit TRBD2. Per the germline V gene, CDR1 is SGDLS and CDR2 is YYNGEE. This CDR3 spans 16 amino acids.

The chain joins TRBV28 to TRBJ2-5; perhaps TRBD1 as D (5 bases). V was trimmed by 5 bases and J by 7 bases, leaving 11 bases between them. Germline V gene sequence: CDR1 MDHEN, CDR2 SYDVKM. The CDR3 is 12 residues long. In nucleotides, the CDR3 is TGTGCCAGCAGTCCCCGACAGAGGACCCAGTACTTC. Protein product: CASSPRQRTQYF.

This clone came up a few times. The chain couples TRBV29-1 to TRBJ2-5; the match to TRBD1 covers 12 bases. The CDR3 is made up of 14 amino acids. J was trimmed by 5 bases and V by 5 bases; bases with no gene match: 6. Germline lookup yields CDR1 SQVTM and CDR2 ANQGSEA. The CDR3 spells CSVPGQGAGETQYF. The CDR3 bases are TGCAGCGTTCCGGGACAGGGGGCCGGGGAGACCCAGTACTTC.

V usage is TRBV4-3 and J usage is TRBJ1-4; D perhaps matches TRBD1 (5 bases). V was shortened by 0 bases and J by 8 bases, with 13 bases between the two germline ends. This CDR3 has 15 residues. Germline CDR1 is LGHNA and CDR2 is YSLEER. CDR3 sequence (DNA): TGCGCCAGCAGCCAAGATACGGCCACAGGCGAAAAACTGTTTTTT. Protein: CASSQDTATGEKLFF.

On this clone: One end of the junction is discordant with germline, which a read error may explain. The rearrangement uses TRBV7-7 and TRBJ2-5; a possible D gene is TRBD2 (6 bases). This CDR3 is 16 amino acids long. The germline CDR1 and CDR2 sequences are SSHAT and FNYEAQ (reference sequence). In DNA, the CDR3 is TGTGCTAGCAGCTTAGGAGGGGCGGGACTCCAAGAGACCCAGTACTTC. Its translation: CASSLGGAGLQETQYF.

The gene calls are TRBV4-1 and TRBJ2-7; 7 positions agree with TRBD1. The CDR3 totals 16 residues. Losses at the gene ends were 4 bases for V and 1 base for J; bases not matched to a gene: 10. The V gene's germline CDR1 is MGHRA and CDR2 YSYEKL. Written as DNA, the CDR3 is TGCGCCAGCAGCCCAATACCACAGGGGAAGTCCTACGAGCAGTACTTC. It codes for CASSPIPQGKSYEQYF.

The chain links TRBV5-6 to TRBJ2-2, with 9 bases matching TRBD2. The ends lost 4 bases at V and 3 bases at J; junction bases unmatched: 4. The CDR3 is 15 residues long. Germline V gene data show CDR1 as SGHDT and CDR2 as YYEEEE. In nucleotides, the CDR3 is TGTGCCAGCAGCGGACTAGCGCGTGACACCGGGGAGCTGTTTTTT. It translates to CASSGLARDTGELFF.

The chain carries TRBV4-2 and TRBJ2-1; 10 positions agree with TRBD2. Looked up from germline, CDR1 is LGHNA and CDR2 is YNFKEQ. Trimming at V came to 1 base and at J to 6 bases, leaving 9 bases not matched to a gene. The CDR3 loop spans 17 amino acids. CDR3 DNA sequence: TGTGCCAGCAGCCAAGCCAAATTAGCGGGGGGCGGCAATGAGCAGTTCTTC. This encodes CASSQAKLAGGGNEQFF.

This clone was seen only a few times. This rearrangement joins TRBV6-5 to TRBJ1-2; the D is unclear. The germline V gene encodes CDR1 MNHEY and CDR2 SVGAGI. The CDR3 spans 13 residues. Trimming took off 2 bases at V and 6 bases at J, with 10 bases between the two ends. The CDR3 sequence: CASSYAGRDGYTF. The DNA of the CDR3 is TGTGCCAGCAGTTACGCCGGGAGGGATGGCTACACCTTC.

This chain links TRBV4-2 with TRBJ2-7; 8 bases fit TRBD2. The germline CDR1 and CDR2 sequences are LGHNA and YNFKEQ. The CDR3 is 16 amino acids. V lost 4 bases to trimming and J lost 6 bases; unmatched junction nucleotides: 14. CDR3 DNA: TGTGCCAGCAGCCTGCCGGGAAGGAGCGGGAGAAGCGAGCAGTACTTC. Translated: CASSLPGRSGRSEQYF.

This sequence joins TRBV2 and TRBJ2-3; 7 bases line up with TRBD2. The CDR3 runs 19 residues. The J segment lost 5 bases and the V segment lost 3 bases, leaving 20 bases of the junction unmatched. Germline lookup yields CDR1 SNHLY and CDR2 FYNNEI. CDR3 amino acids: CASSDLSWRDGGRGDTQYF. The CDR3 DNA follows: TGTGCCAGCAGTGACCTCTCGTGGCGGGACGGCGGGAGAGGAGATACGCAGTATTTT. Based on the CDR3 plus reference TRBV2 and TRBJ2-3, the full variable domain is EPEVTQTPSHQVTQMGQEVILRCVPISNHLYFYWYRQILGQKVEFLVSFYNNEISEKSEIFDDQFSVERPDGSNFTLKIRSTKLEDSAMYFCASSDLSWRDGGRGDTQYFGPGTRLTVL.

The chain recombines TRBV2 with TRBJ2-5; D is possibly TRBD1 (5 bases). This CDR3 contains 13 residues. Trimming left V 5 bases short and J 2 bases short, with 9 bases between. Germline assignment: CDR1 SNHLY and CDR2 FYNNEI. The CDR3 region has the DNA TGTGCCAGCAGTTCGACAGAGCAAGAGACCCAGTACTTC. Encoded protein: CASSSTEQETQYF. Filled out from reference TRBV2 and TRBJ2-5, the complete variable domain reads EPEVTQTPSHQVTQMGQEVILRCVPISNHLYFYWYRQILGQKVEFLVSFYNNEISEKSEIFDDQFSVERPDGSNFTLKIRSTKLEDSAMYFCASSSTEQETQYFGPGTRLLVL.

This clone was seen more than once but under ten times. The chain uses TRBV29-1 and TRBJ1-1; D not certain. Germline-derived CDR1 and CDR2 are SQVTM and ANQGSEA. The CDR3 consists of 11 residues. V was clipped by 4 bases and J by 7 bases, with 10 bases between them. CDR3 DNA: TGCAGCGTTGGGGCAGCAGTTGAAGCTTTCTTT. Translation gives CSVGAAVEAFF.

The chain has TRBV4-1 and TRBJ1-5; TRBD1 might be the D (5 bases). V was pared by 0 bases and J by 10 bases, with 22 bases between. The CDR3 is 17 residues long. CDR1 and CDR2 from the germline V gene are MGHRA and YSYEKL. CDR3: CASSQDRFLTAVSPQHF. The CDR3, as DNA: TGCGCCAGCAGCCAAGATCGTTTCTTGACAGCCGTCAGCCCCCAGCATTTT.

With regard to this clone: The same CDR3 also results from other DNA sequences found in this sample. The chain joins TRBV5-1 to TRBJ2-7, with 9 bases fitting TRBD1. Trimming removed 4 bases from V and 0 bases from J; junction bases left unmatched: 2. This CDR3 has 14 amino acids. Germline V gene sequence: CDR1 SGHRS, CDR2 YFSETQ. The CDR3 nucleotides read TGCGCCAGCAGCCCGGGACAGGGCTCCTACGAGCAGTACTTC. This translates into CASSPGQGSYEQYF.

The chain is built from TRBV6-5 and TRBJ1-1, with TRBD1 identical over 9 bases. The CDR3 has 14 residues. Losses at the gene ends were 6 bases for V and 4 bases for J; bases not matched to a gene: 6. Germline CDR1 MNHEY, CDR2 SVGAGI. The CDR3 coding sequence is TGTGCCAGCAGGGTGGACAGGGGCGTCACTGAAGCTTTCTTT. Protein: CASRVDRGVTEAFF.

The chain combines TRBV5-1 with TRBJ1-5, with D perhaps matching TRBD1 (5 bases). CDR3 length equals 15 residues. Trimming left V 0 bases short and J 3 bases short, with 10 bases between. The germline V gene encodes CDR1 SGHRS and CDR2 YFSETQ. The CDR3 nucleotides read TGCGCCAGCAGCTTGGGATGGGGGGACAATCAGCCCCAGCATTTT. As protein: CASSLGWGDNQPQHF. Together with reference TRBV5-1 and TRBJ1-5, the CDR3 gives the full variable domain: KAGVTQTPRYLIKTRGQQVTLSCSPISGHRSVSWYQQTPGQGLQFLFEYFSETQRNKGNFPGRFSGRQFSNSRSEMNVSTLELGDSALYLCASSLGWGDNQPQHFGDGTRLSIL.

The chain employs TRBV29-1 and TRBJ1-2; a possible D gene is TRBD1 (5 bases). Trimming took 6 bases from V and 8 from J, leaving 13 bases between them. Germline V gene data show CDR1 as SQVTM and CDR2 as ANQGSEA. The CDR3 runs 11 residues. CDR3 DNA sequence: TGCAGCGTCCAGGGAGGAGAGGGCTACACCTTC. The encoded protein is CSVQGGEGYTF.

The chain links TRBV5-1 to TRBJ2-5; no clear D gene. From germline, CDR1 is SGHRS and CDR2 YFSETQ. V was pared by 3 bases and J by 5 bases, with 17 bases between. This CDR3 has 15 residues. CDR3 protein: CASSSSTVYAETQYF. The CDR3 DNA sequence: TGCGCCAGCAGCTCGAGTACCGTCTACGCGGAGACCCAGTACTTC. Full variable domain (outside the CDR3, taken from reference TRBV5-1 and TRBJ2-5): KAGVTQTPRYLIKTRGQQVTLSCSPISGHRSVSWYQQTPGQGLQFLFEYFSETQRNKGNFPGRFSGRQFSNSRSEMNVSTLELGDSALYLCASSSSTVYAETQYFGPGTRLLVL.

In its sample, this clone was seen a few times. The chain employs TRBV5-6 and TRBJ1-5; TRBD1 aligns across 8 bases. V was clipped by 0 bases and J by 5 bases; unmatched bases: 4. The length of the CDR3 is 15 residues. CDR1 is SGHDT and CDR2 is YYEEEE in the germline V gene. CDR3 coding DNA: TGTGCCAGCAGCTTGGTGGACAGGGAGGATCAGCCCCAGCATTTT. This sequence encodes CASSLVDREDQPQHF.